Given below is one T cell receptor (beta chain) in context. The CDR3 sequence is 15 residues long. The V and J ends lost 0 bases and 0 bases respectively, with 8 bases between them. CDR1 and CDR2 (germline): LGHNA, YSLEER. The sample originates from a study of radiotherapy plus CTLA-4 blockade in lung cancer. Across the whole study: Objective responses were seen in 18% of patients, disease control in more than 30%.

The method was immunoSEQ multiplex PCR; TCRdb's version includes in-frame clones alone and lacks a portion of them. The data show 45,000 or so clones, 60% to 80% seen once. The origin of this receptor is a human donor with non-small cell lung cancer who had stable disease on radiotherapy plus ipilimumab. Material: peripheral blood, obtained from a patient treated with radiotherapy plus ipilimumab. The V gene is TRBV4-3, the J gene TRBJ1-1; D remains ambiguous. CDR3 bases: TGCGCCAGCAGCCAAGAAAAAGCCATGAACACTGAAGCTTTCTTT. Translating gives CASSQEKAMNTEAFF.